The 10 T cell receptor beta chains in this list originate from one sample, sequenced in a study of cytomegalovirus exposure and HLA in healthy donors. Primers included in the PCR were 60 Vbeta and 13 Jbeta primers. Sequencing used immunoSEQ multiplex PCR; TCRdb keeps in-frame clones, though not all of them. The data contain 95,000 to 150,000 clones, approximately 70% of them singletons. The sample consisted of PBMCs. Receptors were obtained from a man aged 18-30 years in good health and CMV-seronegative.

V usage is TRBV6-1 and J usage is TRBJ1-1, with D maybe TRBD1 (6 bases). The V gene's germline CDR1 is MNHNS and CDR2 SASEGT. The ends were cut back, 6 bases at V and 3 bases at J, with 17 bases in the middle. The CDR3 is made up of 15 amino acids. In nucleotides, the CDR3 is TGTGCCAGCAGGCTGACAGGAGGCGTATACACTGAAGCTTTCTTT. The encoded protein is CASRLTGGVYTEAFF.

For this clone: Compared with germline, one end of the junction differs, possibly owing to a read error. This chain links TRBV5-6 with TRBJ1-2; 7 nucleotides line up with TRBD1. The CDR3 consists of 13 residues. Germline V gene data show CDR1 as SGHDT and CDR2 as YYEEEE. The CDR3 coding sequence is TGTGCCAGCAGCTTGCCAGGGGGAAATGGCTACCCCTTC. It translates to CASSLPGGNGYPF.

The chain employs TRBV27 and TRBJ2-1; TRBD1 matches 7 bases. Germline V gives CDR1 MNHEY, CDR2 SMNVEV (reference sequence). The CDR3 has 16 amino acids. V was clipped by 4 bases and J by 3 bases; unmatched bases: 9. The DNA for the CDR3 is TGTGCCAGCAGTTCTATCGGGACAGCGTTCTACAATGAGCAGTTCTTC. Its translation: CASSSIGTAFYNEQFF.

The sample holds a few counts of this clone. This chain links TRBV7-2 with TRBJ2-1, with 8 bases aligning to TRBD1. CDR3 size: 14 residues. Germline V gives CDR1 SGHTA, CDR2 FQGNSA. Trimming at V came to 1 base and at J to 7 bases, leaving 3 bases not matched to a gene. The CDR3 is CASSLVTGGNEQFF. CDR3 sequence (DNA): TGTGCCAGCAGCTTAGTAACAGGGGGAAATGAGCAGTTCTTC.

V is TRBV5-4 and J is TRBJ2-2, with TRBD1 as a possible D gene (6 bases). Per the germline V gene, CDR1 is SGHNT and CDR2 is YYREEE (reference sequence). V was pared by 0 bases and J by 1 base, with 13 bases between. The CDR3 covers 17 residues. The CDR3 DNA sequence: TGTGCCAGCAGCTTGGGTCTTAGGGGGAAGAACACCGGGGAGCTGTTTTTT. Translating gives CASSLGLRGKNTGELFF.

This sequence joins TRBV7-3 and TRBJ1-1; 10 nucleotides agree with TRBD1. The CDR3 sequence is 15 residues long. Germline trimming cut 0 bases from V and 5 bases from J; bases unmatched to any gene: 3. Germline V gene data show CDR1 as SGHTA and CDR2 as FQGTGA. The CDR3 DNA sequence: TGTGCCAGCAGCTTAACCTCGGACAGGGGGACTGAAGCTTTCTTT. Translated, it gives CASSLTSDRGTEAFF.

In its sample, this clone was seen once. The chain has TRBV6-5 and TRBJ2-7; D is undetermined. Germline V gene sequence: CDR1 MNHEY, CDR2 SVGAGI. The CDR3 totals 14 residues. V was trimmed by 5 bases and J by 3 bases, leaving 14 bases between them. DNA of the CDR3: TGTGCCAGCAGTCTATTGCGCCCCGACTACGAGCAGTACTTC. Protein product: CASSLLRPDYEQYF.

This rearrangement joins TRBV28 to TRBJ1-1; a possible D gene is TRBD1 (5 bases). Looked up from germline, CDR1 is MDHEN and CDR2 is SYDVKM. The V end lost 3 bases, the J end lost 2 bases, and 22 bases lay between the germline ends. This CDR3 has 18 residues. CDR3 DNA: TGTGCCAGCAGTTTTGGGCAGGGTGAGGGACTGAGAAACACTGAAGCTTTCTTT. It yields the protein CASSFGQGEGLRNTEAFF.

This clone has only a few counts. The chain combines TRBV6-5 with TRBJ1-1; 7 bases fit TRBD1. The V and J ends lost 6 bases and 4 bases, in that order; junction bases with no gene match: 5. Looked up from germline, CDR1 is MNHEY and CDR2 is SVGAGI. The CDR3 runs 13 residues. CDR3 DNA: TGTGCCAGCAGCAGGGACAGCCCCACTGAAGCTTTCTTT. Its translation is CASSRDSPTEAFF.

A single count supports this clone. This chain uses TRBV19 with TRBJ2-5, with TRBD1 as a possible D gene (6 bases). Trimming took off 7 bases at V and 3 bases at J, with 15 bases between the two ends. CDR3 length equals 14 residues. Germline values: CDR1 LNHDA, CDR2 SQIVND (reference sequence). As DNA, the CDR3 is TGTGCCAGTATGTTCAGGGGCCGAGAAGAGACCCAGTACTTC. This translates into CASMFRGREETQYF.